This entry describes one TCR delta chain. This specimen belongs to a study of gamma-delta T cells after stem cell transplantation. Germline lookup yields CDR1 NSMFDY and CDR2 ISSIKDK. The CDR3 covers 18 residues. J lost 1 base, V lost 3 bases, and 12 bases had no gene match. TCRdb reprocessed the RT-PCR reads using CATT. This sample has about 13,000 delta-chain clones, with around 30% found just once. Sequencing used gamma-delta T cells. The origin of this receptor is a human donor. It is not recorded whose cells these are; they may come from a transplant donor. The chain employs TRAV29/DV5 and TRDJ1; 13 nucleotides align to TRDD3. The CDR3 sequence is CAAKGDWGIRGATDKLIF. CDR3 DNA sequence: TGTGCAGCAAAGGGGGACTGGGGGATACGCGGGGCCACCGATAAACTCATCTTT.